This TCR beta chain was sequenced during a study of vaccination effects on CD4 cells after COVID-19. Notes on the study in general: There was only 1 of 255 vaccine-induced clones in healthy vaccinees that cross-reacted with common cold coronaviruses.

Sequencing was performed with immunoSEQ multiplex PCR; in TCRdb, only in-frame clones are kept and a portion is missing. The table shows about 79,000 clones, with about 70% occurring only once. With respect to this clone: Antigen unknown.

Sequencing was preceded by expansion of antigen-specific CD4+ T cells with viral peptide pools in the ViraFEST assay. Cultured cells yielded isolated CD4+ T cells after around 9 days. J lost 7 bases, V lost 1 base, and 2 bases had no gene match. The CDR3 length is 13 residues. Germline CDR1 LGHNA, CDR2 YSLEER. The receptor's source is a human donor who received a COVID-19 vaccine. Sample: CD4+ T cells from PBMCs cultured with HCoV-229E spike peptides, taken before COVID-19 vaccination. The rearrangement joins TRBV4-3 to TRBJ2-3, with TRBD1 matching 7 bases. As DNA, the CDR3 is TGCGCCAGCAGCCAAGTAGGGGGCAATACGCAGTATTTT. Its translation: CASSQVGGNTQYF.